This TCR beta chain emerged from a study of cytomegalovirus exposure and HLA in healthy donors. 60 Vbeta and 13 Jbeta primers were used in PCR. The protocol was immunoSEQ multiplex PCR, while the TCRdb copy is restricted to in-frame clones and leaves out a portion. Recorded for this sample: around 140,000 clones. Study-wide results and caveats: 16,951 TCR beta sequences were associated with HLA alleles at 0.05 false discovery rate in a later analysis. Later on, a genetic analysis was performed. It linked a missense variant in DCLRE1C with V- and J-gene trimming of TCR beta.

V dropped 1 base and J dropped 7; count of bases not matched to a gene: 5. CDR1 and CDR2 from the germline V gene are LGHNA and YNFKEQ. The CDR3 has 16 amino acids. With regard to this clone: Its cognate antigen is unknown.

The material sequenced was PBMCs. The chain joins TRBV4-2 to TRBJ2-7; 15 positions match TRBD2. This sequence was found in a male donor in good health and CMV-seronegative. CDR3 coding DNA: TGTGCCAGCAGCCAAGGGACTAGCGGGAGGGCCAGAGAGCAGTACTTC. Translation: CASSQGTSGRAREQYF.